This TCR beta chain was sequenced during a study of cytomegalovirus exposure and HLA in healthy donors. Trimming left V 0 bases short and J 5 bases short, with 8 bases between. The CDR3 runs to 14 residues. Germline V CDR1 and CDR2: SGHDT, YYEEEE. This clone was found a few times. The PCR contained 60 Vbeta and 13 Jbeta primers. Sequencing used immunoSEQ multiplex PCR; TCRdb keeps in-frame clones, though not all of them. The profile shows around 140,000 clones, roughly 80% of them singletons. This sequence originates from a woman aged 25 to 45 in good health and CMV-seronegative. The sample taken for sequencing was PBMCs. This chain uses TRBV5-6 with TRBJ1-4; tentatively, D is TRBD1 (5 bases). CDR3 residues: CASSLATVNEKLFF. Written as DNA, the CDR3 is TGTGCCAGCAGCTTGGCGACAGTAAATGAAAAACTGTTTTTT.